The next 17 T cell receptor beta chains were all read from a single sample in a study of blood T cell repertoires in COVID-19. Measured with immunoSEQ multiplex PCR; TCRdb has only the in-frame clones, and not every one. The sample holds about 46,000 clones, over 80% seen once. The specimen was peripheral blood. The receptors originated from a human donor with active COVID-19. The donor label of this sample is uncertain.

The chain carries TRBV7-9 and TRBJ2-1; a possible D gene is TRBD2 (6 bases). The V gene's germline CDR1 is SEHNR and CDR2 FQNEAQ (reference sequence). The CDR3 totals 14 residues. Trimming took 4 bases from V and 14 from J, leaving 21 bases between them. CDR3 loop: CASSSQGGGLREFF. CDR3 in DNA: TGTGCCAGCAGCTCCCAGGGTGGGGGACTGCGGGAGTTCTTC. Full variable domain (missing parts from reference TRBV7-9 and TRBJ2-1): DTGVSQNPRHKITKRGQNVTFRCDPISEHNRLYWYRQTLGQGPEFLTYFQNEAQLEKSRLLSDRFSAERPKGSFSTLEIQRTEQGDSAMYLCASSSQGGGLREFFGPGTRLTVL.

The genes are TRBV12-3 or TRBV12-4 and TRBJ2-1; TRBD2 matches 9 bases. Trimming took 6 bases from V and 7 from J; bases not matched to a gene: 4. This CDR3 has 13 amino acids. CDR3 DNA: TGTGCCAGCAGGAAACTAGCGGGTAATGAGCAGTTCTTC. It specifies CASRKLAGNEQFF.

This rearrangement joins TRBV11-2 to TRBJ2-7; D call uncertain. The CDR3 totals 12 residues. The V end was cut by 4 bases, the J end by 5 bases, with 9 bases between. The V gene's germline CDR1 is SGHAT and CDR2 FQNNGV. CDR3 bases: TGTGCCAGCAGCTCAGGTGCCAACGAGCAGTACTTC. Translation gives CASSSGANEQYF.

The genes are TRBV5-6 and TRBJ1-5, with unresolved D. CDR3 size: 14 residues. Trimming took off 0 bases at V and 3 bases at J, with 7 bases between the two ends. The V gene's germline CDR1 is SGHDT and CDR2 YYEEEE. Here the CDR3 DNA reads TGTGCCAGCAGCTTGGGCGGAGTCAATCAGCCCCAGCATTTT. This gives the protein CASSLGGVNQPQHF.

This chain joins TRBV5-1 and TRBJ1-6; D gene uncertain. The CDR3 extends over 17 amino acids. CDR1 and CDR2 from the germline V gene are SGHRS and YFSETQ. Trimming cost V 4 bases and J 5 bases, with 19 bases left between them. CDR3 sequence reads: CASSEASLSINNSPLHF. The CDR3 nucleotides are TGCGCCAGCAGCGAAGCAAGCCTATCCATTAATAATTCACCCCTCCACTTT.

The chain joins TRBV7-9 to TRBJ2-7, with D possibly being TRBD2 (6 bases). The germline gives CDR1 SEHNR, CDR2 FQNEAQ (reference sequence). Trimming stripped 3 bases from V and 6 bases from J, with 18 bases between. The CDR3 covers 15 residues. This chain's CDR3 is CASSLHTGVVSEQYF. In nucleotides, the CDR3 is TGTGCCAGCAGCTTGCATACGGGGGTTGTTAGCGAGCAGTACTTC.

This chain links TRBV2 with TRBJ2-1, with 10 bases lining up with TRBD1. The junction had 3 bases not matched to a gene; V was cut back by 6 bases and J by 7 bases. Germline V gene data show CDR1 as SNHLY and CDR2 as FYNNEI. This CDR3 is 13 amino acids long. The CDR3 DNA sequence: TGTGCCAGCAGGACGGGACAGGGGAATGAGCAGTTCTTC. It translates to CASRTGQGNEQFF.

J is TRBJ1-1 and V is TRBV18, with D unclear. Per the germline V gene, CDR1 is KGHSH and CDR2 is LQKENI. The V and J ends lost 3 bases and 0 bases respectively, with 5 bases between them. The CDR3 covers 13 residues. CDR3 amino acids: CASSPGMNTEAFF. CDR3 DNA sequence: TGTGCCAGCTCACCCGGGATGAACACTGAAGCTTTCTTT.

The V gene is TRBV7-2, the J gene TRBJ2-1; D is unresolved. Trimming removed 1 base from V and 10 bases from J, with 11 bases in between. Germline values: CDR1 SGHTA, CDR2 FQGNSA. The CDR3 extends over 13 amino acids. The CDR3: CASSLDTQLEQFF. DNA of the CDR3: TGTGCCAGCAGCTTAGATACCCAACTAGAGCAGTTCTTC.

The gene calls are TRBV18 and TRBJ1-5, with TRBD1 identical over 7 bases. This CDR3 has 16 residues. Germline CDR1 reads KGHSH; CDR2 reads LQKENI. V dropped 4 bases and J dropped 0; count of bases not matched to a gene: 6. The CDR3 bases are TGTGCCAGCTCACAACAGGGGCTGGGTAGCAATCAGCCCCAGCATTTT. Protein sequence: CASSQQGLGSNQPQHF.

The gene calls are TRBV27 and TRBJ1-4, with D possibly TRBD1 on 6 matching bases. The germline V and J ends were trimmed by 6 bases and 7 bases, with 12 bases remaining between them. The CDR3 is 13 amino acids. Germline CDR1 reads MNHEY; CDR2 reads SMNVEV (reference sequence). Written as DNA, the CDR3 is TGTGCCAGCAGGAACAGGGCCGGTGAAAAACTGTTTTTT. Residues: CASRNRAGEKLFF.

The chain recombines TRBV5-1 with TRBJ2-5; 8 nucleotides agree with TRBD1. This CDR3 contains 15 residues. Looked up from germline, CDR1 is SGHRS and CDR2 is YFSETQ. The J segment lost 5 bases and the V segment lost 0 bases, leaving 6 bases of the junction unmatched. Here the CDR3 DNA reads TGCGCCAGCAGCTTGGACACGGGACAGGCGGAGACCCAGTACTTC. The encoded protein is CASSLDTGQAETQYF.

The chain carries TRBV7-8 and TRBJ2-1, with TRBD2 matching over 8 bases. This CDR3 has 14 amino acids. Germline loops: CDR1 SGHVS, CDR2 FQNEAQ. V lost 1 base to trimming and J lost 10 bases; unmatched junction nucleotides: 6. DNA for the CDR3: TGTGCCAGCAGCTTAGTCGGGGGGGGCCGCGAGCAGTTCTTC. This codes for CASSLVGGGREQFF.

Here the CDR3 DNA reads TGTGCCAGCAGTCCCCCCTTATGGATTCGGGACAGGATTAGAGATACGCAGTATTTT. This sequence encodes CASSPPLWIRDRIRDTQYF. The rearrangement joins TRBV6-6 to TRBJ2-3; 8 bases map to TRBD1. With V trimmed by 5 bases and J by 5 bases, 21 bases remained unmatched. Germline loops: CDR1 MNHNY, CDR2 SVGAGI (reference sequence). This CDR3 has 19 amino acids.

The chain recombines TRBV7-6 with TRBJ1-1; 9 positions match TRBD1. The CDR3 sequence is 15 residues long. The germline CDR1 and CDR2 sequences are SGHVS and FNYEAQ. V dropped 1 base and J dropped 1; count of bases not matched to a gene: 1. Here the CDR3 DNA reads TGTGCCAGCAGCTTAGGACAGGGGGGGAACACTGAAGCTTTCTTT. This codes for CASSLGQGGNTEAFF.

The chain uses TRBV28 and TRBJ2-7; TRBD1 is a possible D gene (5 bases). V was cut by 11 bases and J by 3 bases, with 20 bases left in between. The CDR3 is 14 residues long. In germline, CDR1 is MDHEN, CDR2 SYDVKM. CDR3 sequence (DNA): TGTGCCGCAACGGCCATAGGGGCCAACTACGAGCAGTACTTC. Protein sequence: CAATAIGANYEQYF.

J is TRBJ2-7 and V is TRBV19; 10 positions match TRBD1. V was clipped by 4 bases and J by 10 bases; unmatched bases: 4. The CDR3 spans 12 residues. Germline CDR1 and CDR2: LNHDA and SQIVND (reference sequence). CDR3 loop: CASSTRQGAQYF. CDR3 DNA sequence: TGTGCCAGTAGTACTCGACAGGGGGCCCAGTACTTC.